These 9 T cell receptor beta chains were all obtained from the same sample, sequenced in a study of T cells after yellow fever vaccination. TCRdb recomputed calls from the 5' RACE reads with MiXCR, one row per CDR3 protein. The table lists hundreds of thousands of distinct CDR3 sequences, roughly 8.7% of them singletons. The source material was PBMCs, sampled on the day of the first yellow fever vaccination. The source of these receptors is a man between 18 and 35 years old who received the YFV17D yellow fever vaccine.

The CDR3 reads CASSVGERGGYNEQFF. CDR3 DNA: TGTGCCAGCAGCGTAGGCGAGCGGGGGGGATACAATGAGCAGTTCTTC. The chain is built from TRBV9 and TRBJ2-1; TRBD2 agrees at 10 bases. The germline gives CDR1 SGDLS, CDR2 YYNGEE. The CDR3 sequence is 16 residues long. V shed 0 bases and J 4 bases; nucleotides not matched to a gene: 4.

This clonotype was detected ten times or more. The chain couples TRBV12-3 or TRBV12-4 to TRBJ2-5, with 12 nucleotides matching TRBD2. This CDR3 is 16 amino acids long. Trimming removed 3 bases from V and 5 bases from J; junction bases left unmatched: 7. The CDR3 here is CASSFLPGLAGETQYF. The DNA for the CDR3 is TGTGCCAGCAGTTTCCTTCCGGGACTAGCGGGTGAGACCCAGTACTTC.

With regard to this clonotype: The junction departs from the called germline gene at one end, perhaps through a read error. The chain recombines TRBV23-1 with TRBJ1-5; no definite D call. TRBV23-1 is designated an ORF whose function remains uncertain. The CDR3 runs 12 residues. The CDR3, as DNA: TGCGCCAGCAGTCAACGGAAGCAGCCTCAGCATTTT. It is translated as CASSQRKQPQHF.

The CDR3 here is CASSRDYTTGELFF. CDR3 coding DNA: TGTGCCAGCAGTCGCGACTACACCACCGGGGAGCTGTTTTTT. This chain joins TRBV7-2 and TRBJ2-2; D perhaps matches TRBD2 (5 bases). The CDR3 is 14 residues long. V was pared by 6 bases and J by 4 bases, with 12 bases between. CDR1 SGHTA and CDR2 FQGNSA come from the germline V gene.

This clonotype was seen repeatedly, ten times or more. The chain joins TRBV5-1 to TRBJ1-1; no reliable D call. Trimming removed 2 bases from V and 1 base from J, with 12 bases in between. The CDR3 runs 15 residues. Per germline, CDR1 SGHRS and CDR2 YFSETQ. The CDR3 DNA sequence: TGCGCCAGCAGCTTCGGACGATGGGAGAACACTGAAGCTTTCTTT. This translates into CASSFGRWENTEAFF.

This clonotype was observed a few times. V and J are TRBV13 and TRBJ2-5; either TRBD1 or TRBD2 may fit D (6 bases each). V was clipped by 2 bases and J by 2 bases, with 9 bases between them. This CDR3 region has 14 residues. Per the germline V gene, CDR1 is PRHDT and CDR2 is FYEKMQ (reference sequence). CDR3 sequence (DNA): TGTGCCAGCAGCTTAAAGGGGGGTCAAGAGACCCAGTACTTC. Encoded protein: CASSLKGGQETQYF.

V and J are TRBV5-6 and TRBJ2-2, with 12 bases identical to TRBD2. The CDR3 runs to 18 residues. The V and J ends lost 1 base and 6 bases, in that order; junction bases with no gene match: 10. The germline V gene encodes CDR1 SGHDT and CDR2 YYEEEE. Here the CDR3 DNA reads TGTGCCAGCAGCTTGAGTCTAGCGGGGGGGCATTTCTCCGGGGAGCTGTTTTTT. Protein product: CASSLSLAGGHFSGELFF.

The rearrangement joins TRBV6-5 to TRBJ2-1, with D possibly TRBD1 on 6 matching bases. The CDR3 spans 15 residues. CDR1 and CDR2 from the germline V gene are MNHEY and SVGAGI. Trimming took off 5 bases at V and 4 bases at J, with 15 bases between the two ends. The DNA of the CDR3 is TGTGCCAGCAGTACGCAGGGGATGGGGTACAATGAGCAGTTCTTC. Its protein product is CASSTQGMGYNEQFF.

The chain recombines TRBV7-9 with TRBJ2-1; maybe TRBD1 (6 bases). The CDR3 has 14 amino acids. In germline, CDR1 is SEHNR, CDR2 FQNEAQ (reference sequence). V gave up 5 bases and J gave up 15 bases, with 23 bases separating them. The CDR3 region has the DNA TGTGCCAGCAGCCCCATCCTTGAGGCAGGGGCCGTGTTCTTC. The encoded protein is CASSPILEAGAVFF.